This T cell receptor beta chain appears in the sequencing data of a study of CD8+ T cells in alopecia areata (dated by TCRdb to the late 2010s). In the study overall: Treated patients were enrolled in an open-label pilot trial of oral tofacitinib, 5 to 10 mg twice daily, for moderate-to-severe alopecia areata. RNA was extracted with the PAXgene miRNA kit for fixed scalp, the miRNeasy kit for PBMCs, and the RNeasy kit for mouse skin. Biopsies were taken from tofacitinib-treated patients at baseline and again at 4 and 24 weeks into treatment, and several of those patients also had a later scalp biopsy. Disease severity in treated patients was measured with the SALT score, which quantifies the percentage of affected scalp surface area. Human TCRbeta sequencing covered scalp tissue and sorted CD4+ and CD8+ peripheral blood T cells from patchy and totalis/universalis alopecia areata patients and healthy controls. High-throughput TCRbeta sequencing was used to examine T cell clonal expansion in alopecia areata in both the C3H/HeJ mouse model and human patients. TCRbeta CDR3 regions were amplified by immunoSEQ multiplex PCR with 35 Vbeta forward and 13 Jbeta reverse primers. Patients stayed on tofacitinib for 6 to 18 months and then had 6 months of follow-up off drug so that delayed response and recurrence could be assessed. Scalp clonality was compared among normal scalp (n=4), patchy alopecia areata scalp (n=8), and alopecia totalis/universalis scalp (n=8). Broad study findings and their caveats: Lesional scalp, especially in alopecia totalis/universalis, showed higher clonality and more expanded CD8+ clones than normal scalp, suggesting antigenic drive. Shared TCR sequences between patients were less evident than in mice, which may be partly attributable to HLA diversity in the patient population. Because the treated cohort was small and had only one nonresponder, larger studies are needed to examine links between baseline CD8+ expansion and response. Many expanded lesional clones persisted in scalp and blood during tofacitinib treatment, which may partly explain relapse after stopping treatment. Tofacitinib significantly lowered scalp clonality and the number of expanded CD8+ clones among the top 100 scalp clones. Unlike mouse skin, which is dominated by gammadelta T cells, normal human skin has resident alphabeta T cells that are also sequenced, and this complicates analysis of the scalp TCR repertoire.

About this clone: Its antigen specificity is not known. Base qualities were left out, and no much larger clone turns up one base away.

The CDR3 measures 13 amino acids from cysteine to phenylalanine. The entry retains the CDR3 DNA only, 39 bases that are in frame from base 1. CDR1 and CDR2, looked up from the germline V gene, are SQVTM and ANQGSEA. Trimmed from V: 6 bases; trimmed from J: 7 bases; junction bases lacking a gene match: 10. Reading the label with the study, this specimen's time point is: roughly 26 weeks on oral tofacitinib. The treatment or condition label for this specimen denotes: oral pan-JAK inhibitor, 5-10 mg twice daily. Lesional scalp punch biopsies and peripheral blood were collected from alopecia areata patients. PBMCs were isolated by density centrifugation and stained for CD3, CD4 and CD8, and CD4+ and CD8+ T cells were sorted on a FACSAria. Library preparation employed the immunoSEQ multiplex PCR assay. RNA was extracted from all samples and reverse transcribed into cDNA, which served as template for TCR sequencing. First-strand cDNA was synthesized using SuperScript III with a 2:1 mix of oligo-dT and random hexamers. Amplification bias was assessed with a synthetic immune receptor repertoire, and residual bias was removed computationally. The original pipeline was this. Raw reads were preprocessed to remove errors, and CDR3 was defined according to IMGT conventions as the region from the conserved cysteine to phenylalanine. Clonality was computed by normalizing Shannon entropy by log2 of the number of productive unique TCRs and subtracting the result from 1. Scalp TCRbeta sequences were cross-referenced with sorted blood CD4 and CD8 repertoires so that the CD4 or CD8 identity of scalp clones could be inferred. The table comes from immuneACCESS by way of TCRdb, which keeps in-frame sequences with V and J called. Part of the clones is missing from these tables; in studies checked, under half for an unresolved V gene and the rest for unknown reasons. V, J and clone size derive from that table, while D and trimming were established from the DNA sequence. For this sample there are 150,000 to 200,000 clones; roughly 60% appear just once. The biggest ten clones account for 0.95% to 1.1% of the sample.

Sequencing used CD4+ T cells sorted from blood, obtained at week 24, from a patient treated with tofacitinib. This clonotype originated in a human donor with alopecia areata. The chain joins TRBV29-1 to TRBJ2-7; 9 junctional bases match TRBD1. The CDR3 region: CSVRGQGLGEQYF. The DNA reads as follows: TGCAGCGTAAGGGGACAGGGTTTAGGGGAGCAGTACTTC.